The present entry profiles one TCR beta chain with its context. Its antigen is undetermined. The CDR3 has 16 amino acids. The trim removed 4 bases at V and 7 bases at J, leaving 16 bases unmatched. CDR1 and CDR2 from the germline V gene are SGDLS and YYNGEE. Isolation of PBMCs gave at least 6 million cells per sample. This entry comes from a study of blood T cells in healthy people across ages. The authors ran a second PCR of roughly 6 to 12 cycles using a sample-barcoded 5' primer and a J-beta primer mix. Each cDNA molecule carried a tag from a template-switch adaptor that contained 12 random nucleotides. TCRdb called the 5' RACE reads again in MiXCR, with one record for every CDR3 protein. The data hold about 1,400,000 distinct CDR3 sequences, with approximately 59% observed a single time. Findings and limits, study-wide: A roughly linear fall in TCR beta diversity per million T cells was seen with increasing age.

The rearrangement uses TRBV9 and TRBJ1-2, with 7 bases identical to TRBD1. Sequencing input: blood. The receptor was isolated from a man aged 18 to 30 in good health. As DNA, the CDR3 is TGTGCCAGCAGCAGCCACCCAGGGACAGTCCTCGGTGGCTACACCTTC. It codes for CASSSHPGTVLGGYTF.